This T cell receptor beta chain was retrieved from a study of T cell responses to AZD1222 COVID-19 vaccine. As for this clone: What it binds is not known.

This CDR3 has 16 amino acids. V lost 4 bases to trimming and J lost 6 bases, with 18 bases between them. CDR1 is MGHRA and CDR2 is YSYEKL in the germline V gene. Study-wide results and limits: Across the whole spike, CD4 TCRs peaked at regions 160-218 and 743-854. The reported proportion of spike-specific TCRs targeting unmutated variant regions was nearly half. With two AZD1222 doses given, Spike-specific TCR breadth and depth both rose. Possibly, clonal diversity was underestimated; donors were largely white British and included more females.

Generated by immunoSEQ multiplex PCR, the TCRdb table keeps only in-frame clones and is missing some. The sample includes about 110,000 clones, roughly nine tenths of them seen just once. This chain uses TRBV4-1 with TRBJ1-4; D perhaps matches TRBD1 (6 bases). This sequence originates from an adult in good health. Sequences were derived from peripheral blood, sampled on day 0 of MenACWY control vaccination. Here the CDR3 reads CASSPVQGISYEKLFF. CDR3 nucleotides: TGCGCCAGCAGCCCAGTACAGGGAATTAGTTATGAAAAACTGTTTTTT.